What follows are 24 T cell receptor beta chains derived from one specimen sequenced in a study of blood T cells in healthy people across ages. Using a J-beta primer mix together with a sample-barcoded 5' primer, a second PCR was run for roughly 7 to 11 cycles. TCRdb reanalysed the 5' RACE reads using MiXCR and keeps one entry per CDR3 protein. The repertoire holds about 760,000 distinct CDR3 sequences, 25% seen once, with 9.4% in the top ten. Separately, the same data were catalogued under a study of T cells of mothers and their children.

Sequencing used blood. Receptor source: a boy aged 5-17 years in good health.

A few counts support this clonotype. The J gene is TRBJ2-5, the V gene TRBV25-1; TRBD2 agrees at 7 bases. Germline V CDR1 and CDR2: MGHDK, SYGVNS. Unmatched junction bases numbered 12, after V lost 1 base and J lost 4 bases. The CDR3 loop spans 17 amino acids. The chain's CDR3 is CASSEFGPGGRSETQYF. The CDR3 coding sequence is TGTGCCAGCAGTGAATTTGGTCCGGGAGGCCGGTCAGAGACCCAGTACTTC.

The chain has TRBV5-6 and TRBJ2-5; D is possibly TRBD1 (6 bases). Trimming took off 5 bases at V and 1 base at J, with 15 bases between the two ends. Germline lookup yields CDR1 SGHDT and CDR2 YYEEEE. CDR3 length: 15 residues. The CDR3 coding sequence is TGTGCCAGCAGGTTAGGACAGACCATCCAAGAGACCCAGTACTTC. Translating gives CASRLGQTIQETQYF. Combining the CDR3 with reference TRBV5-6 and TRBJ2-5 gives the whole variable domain DAGVTQSPTHLIKTRGQQVTLRCSPKSGHDTVSWYQQALGQGPQFIFQYYEEEERQRGNFPDRFSGHQFPNYSSELNVNALLLGDSALYLCASRLGQTIQETQYFGPGTRLLVL.

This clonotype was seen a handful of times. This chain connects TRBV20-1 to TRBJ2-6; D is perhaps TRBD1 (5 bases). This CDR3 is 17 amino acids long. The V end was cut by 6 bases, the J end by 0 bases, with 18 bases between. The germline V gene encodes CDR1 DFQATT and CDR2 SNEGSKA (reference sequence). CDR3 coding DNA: TGCAGTGCCCCCTGGGGCAGGTGGGGCTCTGGGGCCAACGTCCTGACTTTC. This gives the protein CSAPWGRWGSGANVLTF.

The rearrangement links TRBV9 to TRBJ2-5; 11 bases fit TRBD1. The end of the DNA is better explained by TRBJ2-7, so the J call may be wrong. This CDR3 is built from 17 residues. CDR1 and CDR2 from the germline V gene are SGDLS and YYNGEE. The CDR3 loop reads CASSVASSGTGGYEQYF. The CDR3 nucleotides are TGTGCCAGCAGCGTAGCATCGTCTGGGACAGGGGGCTACGAGCAGTACTTC.

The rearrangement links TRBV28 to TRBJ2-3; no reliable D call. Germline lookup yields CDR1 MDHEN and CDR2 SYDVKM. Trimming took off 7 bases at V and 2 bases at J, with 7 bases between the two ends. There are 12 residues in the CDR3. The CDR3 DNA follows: TGTGCCAGCAATGAAAACACAGATACGCAGTATTTT. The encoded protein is CASNENTDTQYF.

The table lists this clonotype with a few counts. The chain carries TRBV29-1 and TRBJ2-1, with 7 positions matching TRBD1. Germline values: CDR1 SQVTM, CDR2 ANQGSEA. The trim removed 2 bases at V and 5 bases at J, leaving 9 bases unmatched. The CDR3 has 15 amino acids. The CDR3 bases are TGCAGCGTTGAAAGCGACAGGGAGTCAGACAATGAGCAGTTCTTC. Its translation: CSVESDRESDNEQFF.

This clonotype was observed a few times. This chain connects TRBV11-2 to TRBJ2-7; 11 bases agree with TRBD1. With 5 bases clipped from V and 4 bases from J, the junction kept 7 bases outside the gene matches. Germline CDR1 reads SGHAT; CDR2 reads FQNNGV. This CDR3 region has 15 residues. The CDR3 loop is CASSGGQGVWYEQYF. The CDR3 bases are TGTGCCAGCAGCGGGGGACAGGGGGTCTGGTACGAGCAGTACTTC.

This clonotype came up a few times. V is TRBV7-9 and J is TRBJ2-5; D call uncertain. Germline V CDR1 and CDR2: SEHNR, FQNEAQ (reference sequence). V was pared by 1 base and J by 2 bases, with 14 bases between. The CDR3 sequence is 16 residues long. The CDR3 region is CASSLGAGEIQETQYF. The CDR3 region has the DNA TGTGCCAGCAGCTTAGGGGCAGGAGAGATACAAGAGACCCAGTACTTC.

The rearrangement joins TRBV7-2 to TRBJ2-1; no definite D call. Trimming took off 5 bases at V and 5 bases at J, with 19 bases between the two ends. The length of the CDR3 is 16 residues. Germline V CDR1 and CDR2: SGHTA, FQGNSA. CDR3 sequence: CASSTGTSMSHNEQFF. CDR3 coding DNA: TGTGCCAGCAGCACCGGAACGAGTATGTCCCACAATGAGCAGTTCTTC.

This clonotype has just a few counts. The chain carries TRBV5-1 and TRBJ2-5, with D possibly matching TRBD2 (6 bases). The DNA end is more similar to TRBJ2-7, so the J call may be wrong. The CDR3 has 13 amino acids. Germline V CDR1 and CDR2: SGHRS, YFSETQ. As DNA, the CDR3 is TGCGCCAGCAGCCCGACTAGTTTCTACGAGCAGTACTTC. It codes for CASSPTSFYEQYF.

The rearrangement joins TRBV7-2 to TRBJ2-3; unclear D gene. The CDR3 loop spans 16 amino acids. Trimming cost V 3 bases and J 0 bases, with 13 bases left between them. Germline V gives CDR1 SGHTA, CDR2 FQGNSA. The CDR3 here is CASSLMALTSTDTQYF. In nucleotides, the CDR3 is TGTGCCAGCAGCTTGATGGCGCTAACTAGCACAGATACGCAGTATTTT.

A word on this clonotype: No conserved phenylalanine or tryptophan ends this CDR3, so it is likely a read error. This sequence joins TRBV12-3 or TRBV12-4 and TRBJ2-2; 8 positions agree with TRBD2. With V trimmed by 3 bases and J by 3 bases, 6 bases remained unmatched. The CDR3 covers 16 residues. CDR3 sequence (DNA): TGTGCCAGCAGTTTTGAGGCGGGAGGCGACACCGGGGAGCTGTTTCTT. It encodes CASSFEAGGDTGELFL.

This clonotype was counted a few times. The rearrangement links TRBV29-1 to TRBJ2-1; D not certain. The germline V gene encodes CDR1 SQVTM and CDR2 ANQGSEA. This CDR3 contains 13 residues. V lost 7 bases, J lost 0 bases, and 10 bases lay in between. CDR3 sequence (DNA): TGCAGCGCGGAAATTAGCTCCTACAATGAGCAGTTCTTC. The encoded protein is CSAEISSYNEQFF.

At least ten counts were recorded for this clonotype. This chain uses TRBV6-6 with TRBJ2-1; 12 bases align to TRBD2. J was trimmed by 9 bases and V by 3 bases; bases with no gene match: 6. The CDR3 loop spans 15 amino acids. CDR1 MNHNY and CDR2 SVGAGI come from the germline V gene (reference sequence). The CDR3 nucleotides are TGTGCCAGCAGTTATCGACTAGCGGGAGAAACTGAGCAGTTCTTC. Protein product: CASSYRLAGETEQFF.

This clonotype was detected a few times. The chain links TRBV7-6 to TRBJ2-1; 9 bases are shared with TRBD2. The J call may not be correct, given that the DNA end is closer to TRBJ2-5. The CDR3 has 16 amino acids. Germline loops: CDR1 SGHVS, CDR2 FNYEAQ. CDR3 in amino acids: CASSQNSGSPGETQYF. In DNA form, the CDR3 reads TGTGCCAGCAGCCAAAATAGCGGGAGTCCGGGAGAGACCCAGTACTTC.

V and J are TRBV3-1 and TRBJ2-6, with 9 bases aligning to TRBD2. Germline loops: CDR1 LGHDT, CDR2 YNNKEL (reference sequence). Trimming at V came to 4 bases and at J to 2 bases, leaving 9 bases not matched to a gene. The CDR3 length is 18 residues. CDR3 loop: CASSRGGLAGTGANVLTF. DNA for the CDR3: TGTGCCAGCAGCCGCGGGGGGCTAGCGGGGACTGGGGCCAACGTCCTGACTTTC.

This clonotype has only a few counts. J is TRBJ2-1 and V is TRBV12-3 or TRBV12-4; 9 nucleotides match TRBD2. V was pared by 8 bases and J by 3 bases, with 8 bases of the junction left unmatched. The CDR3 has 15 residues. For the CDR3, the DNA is TGTGCCAGCGCGTCTAGCGGGAAGATCTACAATGAGCAGTTCTTC. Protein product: CASASSGKIYNEQFF.

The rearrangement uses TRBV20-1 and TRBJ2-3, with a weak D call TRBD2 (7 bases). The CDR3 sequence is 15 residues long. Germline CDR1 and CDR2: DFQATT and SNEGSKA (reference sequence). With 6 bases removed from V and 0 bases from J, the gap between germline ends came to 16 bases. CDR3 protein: CSAQRGGASTDTQYF. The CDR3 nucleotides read TGCAGTGCCCAAAGGGGGGGAGCTAGCACAGATACGCAGTATTTT.

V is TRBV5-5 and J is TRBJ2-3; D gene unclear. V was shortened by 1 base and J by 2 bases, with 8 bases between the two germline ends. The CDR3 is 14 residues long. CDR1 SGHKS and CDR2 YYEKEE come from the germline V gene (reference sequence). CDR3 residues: CASSLLLLTDTQYF. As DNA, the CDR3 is TGTGCCAGCAGCTTGTTGCTTCTCACAGATACGCAGTATTTT.

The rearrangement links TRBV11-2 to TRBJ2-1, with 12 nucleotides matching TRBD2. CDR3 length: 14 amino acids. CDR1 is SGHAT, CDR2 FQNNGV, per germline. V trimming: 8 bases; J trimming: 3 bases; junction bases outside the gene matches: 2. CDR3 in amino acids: CASATSGSYNEQFF. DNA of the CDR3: TGTGCCAGCGCGACTAGCGGGAGCTACAATGAGCAGTTCTTC. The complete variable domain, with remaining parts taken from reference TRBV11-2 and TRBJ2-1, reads EAGVAQSPRYKIIEKRQSVAFWCNPISGHATLYWYQQILGQGPKLLIQFQNNGVVDDSQLPKDRFSAERLKGVDSTLKIQPAKLEDSAVYLCASATSGSYNEQFFGPGTRLTVL.

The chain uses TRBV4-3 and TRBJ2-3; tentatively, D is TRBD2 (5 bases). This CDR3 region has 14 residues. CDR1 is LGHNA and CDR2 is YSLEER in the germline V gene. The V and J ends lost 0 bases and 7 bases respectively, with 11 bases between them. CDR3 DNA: TGCGCCAGCAGCCAAGACACAAGCGGATATACGCAGTATTTT. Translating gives CASSQDTSGYTQYF.

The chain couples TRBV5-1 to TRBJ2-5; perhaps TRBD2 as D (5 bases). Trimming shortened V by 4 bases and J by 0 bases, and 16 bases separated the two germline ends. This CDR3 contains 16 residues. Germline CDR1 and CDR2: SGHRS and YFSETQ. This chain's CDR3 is CASSLPGSGNQETQYF. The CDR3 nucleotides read TGCGCCAGCAGCCTCCCGGGGAGCGGTAACCAAGAGACCCAGTACTTC. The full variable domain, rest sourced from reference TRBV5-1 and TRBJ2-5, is KAGVTQTPRYLIKTRGQQVTLSCSPISGHRSVSWYQQTPGQGLQFLFEYFSETQRNKGNFPGRFSGRQFSNSRSEMNVSTLELGDSALYLCASSLPGSGNQETQYFGPGTRLLVL.

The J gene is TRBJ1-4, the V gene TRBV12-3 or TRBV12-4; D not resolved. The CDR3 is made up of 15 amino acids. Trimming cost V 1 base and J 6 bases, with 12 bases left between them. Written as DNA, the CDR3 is TGTGCCAGCAGTTTAGGCCCAGGACTAGATGAAAAACTGTTTTTT. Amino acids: CASSLGPGLDEKLFF.

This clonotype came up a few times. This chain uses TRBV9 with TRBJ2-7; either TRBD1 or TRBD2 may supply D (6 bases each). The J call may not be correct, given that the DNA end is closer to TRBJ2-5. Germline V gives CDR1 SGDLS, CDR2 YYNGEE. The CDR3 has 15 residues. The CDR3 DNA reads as TGTGCCAGCAGCGTAGCTGGGGGGCTAACGGAGACCCAGTACTTC. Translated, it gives CASSVAGGLTETQYF.